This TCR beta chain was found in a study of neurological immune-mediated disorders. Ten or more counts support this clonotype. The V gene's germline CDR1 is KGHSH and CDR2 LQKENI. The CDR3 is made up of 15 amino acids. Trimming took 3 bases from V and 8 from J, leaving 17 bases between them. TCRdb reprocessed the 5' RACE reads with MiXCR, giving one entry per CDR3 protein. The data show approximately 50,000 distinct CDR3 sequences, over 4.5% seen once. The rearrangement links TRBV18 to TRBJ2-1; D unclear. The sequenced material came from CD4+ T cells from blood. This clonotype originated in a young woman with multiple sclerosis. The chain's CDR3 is CASSPMRVGHDEQFF. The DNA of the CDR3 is TGTGCCAGCTCACCCATGAGAGTGGGTCACGATGAGCAGTTCTTC.